These T cell receptor beta chains were read from a single sample in a study of blood T cell repertoires in COVID-19. TCRdb's table, derived via immunoSEQ multiplex PCR, lists solely in-frame clones and lacks some. Of about 84,000 clones in the sample, about four fifths were seen once. Material for sequencing was peripheral blood. The source of these receptors is a man aged 80 or over with active or convalescent COVID-19. The CDR3 runs from the conserved cysteine through the conserved F or W. D genes are given only for firm matches. Only part of the rows carry a size: once, few, many, or a class if the clone is expanded.

v_gene: TRBV6-2/TRBV6-3; abundance: -; j_gene: TRBJ1-2; d_gene: -; CDR3aa: CASSSGGYGYTF; CDR3nt: TGTGCCAGCAGTTCCGGCGGCTATGGCTACACCTTC
v_gene: TRBV5-6; abundance: -; j_gene: TRBJ1-2; d_gene: TRBD1; CDR3aa: CASSWGDRELSGYTF; CDR3nt: TGTGCCAGCAGCTGGGGGGACAGGGAGTTGTCTGGCTACACCTTC
v_gene: TRBV5-4; abundance: -; j_gene: TRBJ1-1; d_gene: -; CDR3aa: CASSPERTSTTEAFF; CDR3nt: TGTGCCAGCAGCCCCGAACGGACAAGCACCACTGAAGCTTTCTTT
v_gene: TRBV7-6; abundance: -; j_gene: TRBJ2-2; d_gene: -; CDR3aa: CASTTRTGELFF; CDR3nt: TGTGCCAGCACTACTCGAACCGGGGAGCTGTTTTTT
v_gene: TRBV19; abundance: -; j_gene: TRBJ1-4; d_gene: -; CDR3aa: CASSISPLNEKLFF; CDR3nt: TGTGCCAGTAGTATCTCTCCACTTAATGAAAAACTGTTTTTT
v_gene: TRBV6-2/TRBV6-3; abundance: -; j_gene: TRBJ2-2; d_gene: -; CDR3aa: CASSYGLPTGELFF; CDR3nt: TGTGCCAGCAGTTATGGACTACCGACCGGGGAGCTGTTTTTT
v_gene: TRBV28; abundance: -; j_gene: TRBJ2-7; d_gene: TRBD2; CDR3aa: CASSAGSGRAYEQYF; CDR3nt: TGTGCCAGCAGCGCAGGGAGCGGGAGGGCCTACGAGCAGTACTTC
v_gene: TRBV5-1; abundance: -; j_gene: TRBJ1-1; d_gene: TRBD1; CDR3aa: CASSLEGANTEAFF; CDR3nt: TGCGCCAGCAGCTTGGAGGGGGCGAACACTGAAGCTTTCTTT
v_gene: TRBV14; abundance: -; j_gene: TRBJ1-2; d_gene: TRBD1; CDR3aa: CASSPSGGGPGYTF; CDR3nt: TGTGCCAGCAGCCCCTCAGGGGGCGGTCCTGGCTACACCTTC
v_gene: TRBV5-4; abundance: -; j_gene: TRBJ2-1; d_gene: TRBD2; CDR3aa: CASSGPGLGTYNEQFF; CDR3nt: TGTGCCAGCAGCGGACCGGGACTAGGGACCTACAATGAGCAGTTCTTC
v_gene: TRBV5-8; abundance: once; j_gene: TRBJ1-1; d_gene: TRBD1; CDR3aa: CASSFIQGSTEAFF; CDR3nt: TGTGCCAGCAGCTTTATACAGGGGAGCACTGAAGCTTTCTTT
v_gene: TRBV9; abundance: -; j_gene: TRBJ1-6; d_gene: -; CDR3aa: CASGGQSGSPLHF; CDR3nt: TGTGCCAGCGGCGGACAGTCAGGATCACCCCTCCACTTT
v_gene: TRBV7-8; abundance: -; j_gene: TRBJ1-1; d_gene: -; CDR3aa: CASSRQGYTEAFF; CDR3nt: TGTGCCAGCAGCCGTCAGGGGTACACTGAAGCTTTCTTT